What follows are 25 T cell receptor beta chains derived from one specimen sequenced in a study of T cells after yellow fever vaccination. TCRdb re-analysed the 5' RACE reads in MiXCR, keeping a single row per CDR3 protein. The repertoire holds 250,000 to 400,000 distinct CDR3 sequences, with around 4.5% as singletons. Sequences were derived from PBMCs, sampled 15 days after the yellow fever booster vaccination. Receptors were obtained from a man younger than 30 who received the YFV17D yellow fever vaccine.

At least ten counts were recorded for this clonotype. This chain connects TRBV7-2 to TRBJ1-1; unclear D gene. Germline V gene data show CDR1 as SGHTA and CDR2 as FQGNSA. V lost 5 bases, J lost 10 bases, and 11 bases lay in between. This CDR3 comprises 11 residues. The CDR3 loop reads CASSLLRVAFF. The CDR3 bases are TGTGCCAGCAGCCTACTACGGGTAGCTTTCTTT.

This clonotype was seen ten or more times. V usage is TRBV27 and J usage is TRBJ1-3, with 12 bases lining up with TRBD1. The CDR3 sequence is 15 residues long. The germline V gene encodes CDR1 MNHEY and CDR2 SMNVEV (reference sequence). Losses at the gene ends were 8 bases for V and 4 bases for J; bases not matched to a gene: 6. CDR3 in DNA: TGTGCCAGCGCCCGGGACAGGGGGCTCGGAAACACCATATATTTT. Translating it yields CASARDRGLGNTIYF.

A few counts support this clonotype. CDR3 nucleotide sequence: TGTGCCAGCAGCTTGGAACAGGGGATGTTAGAGCAGTTCTTC. This gives the protein CASSLEQGMLEQFF. The V call is TRBV11-1, the J call TRBJ2-1, with 7 bases identical to TRBD1. Trimming at V came to 3 bases and at J to 10 bases, leaving 9 bases not matched to a gene. The CDR3 spans 14 residues. Germline V gene sequence: CDR1 SGHAT, CDR2 FQDESV (reference sequence).

V gene TRBV4-3 combines with J gene TRBJ2-3; 9 positions agree with TRBD2. With V trimmed by 0 bases and J by 1 base, 5 bases remained unmatched. CDR3 size: 17 residues. The germline V gene encodes CDR1 LGHNA and CDR2 YSLEER. CDR3 amino acids: CASSQDRAGGGTDTQYF. The CDR3 region has the DNA TGCGCCAGCAGCCAAGATCGAGCGGGGGGTGGCACAGATACGCAGTATTTT.

The chain carries TRBV2 and TRBJ1-5; D unclear. Germline values: CDR1 SNHLY, CDR2 FYNNEI. This CDR3 region has 16 residues. Trimming took off 6 bases at V and 4 bases at J, with 19 bases between the two ends. The CDR3 here is CASRNRRAGENQPQHF. As DNA, the CDR3 is TGTGCCAGCAGGAATCGACGGGCTGGGGAAAATCAGCCCCAGCATTTT.

This clonotype was seen ten or more times. The chain links TRBV11-3 to TRBJ1-2; the D gene is possibly TRBD1 (6 bases). Germline V lookup: CDR1 SGHNT, CDR2 YENEEA. Trimming removed 4 bases from V and 0 bases from J, with 21 bases in between. The CDR3 is 18 residues long. The DNA for the CDR3 is TGTGCCAGCAGCTCCGGACAGACTCTCGATTTAGCTAACTATGGCTACACCTTC. Translated: CASSSGQTLDLANYGYTF.

This clonotype has ten or more counts. V usage is TRBV10-3 and J usage is TRBJ1-6; D is unresolved. CDR3 length: 13 residues. Germline CDR1 reads ENHRY; CDR2 reads SYGVKD. The V gene lost 8 bases and the J gene lost 0 bases, with 5 bases spanning the gap. CDR3 coding DNA: TGTGCCATCGCCGGCTCCTATAATTCACCCCTCCACTTT. Translation: CAIAGSYNSPLHF.

In this sample, this clonotype turned up a few times. The V gene is TRBV12-3 or TRBV12-4, the J gene TRBJ1-6; D is possibly TRBD1 (6 bases). V lost 5 bases, J lost 8 bases, and 10 bases lay in between. The CDR3 totals 13 residues. For the CDR3, the DNA is TGTGCCAGCAGTCAAAACAGGGATTCACCCCTCCACTTT. Protein sequence: CASSQNRDSPLHF.

This clonotype was recorded at least ten times. The chain combines TRBV9 with TRBJ2-3; TRBD2 is a possible D gene (6 bases). The CDR3 sequence is 15 residues long. V was trimmed by 4 bases and J by 2 bases, leaving 14 bases between them. CDR1 and CDR2 (germline): SGDLS, YYNGEE. CDR3 sequence reads: CASSPYWGVTDTQYF. For the CDR3, the DNA is TGTGCCAGCAGCCCGTATTGGGGGGTCACAGATACGCAGTATTTT.

V and J are TRBV10-1 and TRBJ2-3; D is unresolved. This CDR3 has 16 residues. Looked up from germline, CDR1 is WNHNN and CDR2 is SYGVQD (reference sequence). V was clipped by 5 bases and J by 4 bases, with 19 bases between them. The CDR3 sequence is CASSPQIRLSPDTQYF. CDR3 bases: TGCGCCAGCAGTCCTCAAATCAGGCTTTCCCCAGATACGCAGTATTTT.

This clonotype was counted only a few times. The chain couples TRBV7-2 to TRBJ1-5, with 7 bases matching TRBD1. Per the germline V gene, CDR1 is SGHTA and CDR2 is FQGNSA. The CDR3 is made up of 14 amino acids. V trimming: 3 bases; J trimming: 10 bases; junction bases outside the gene matches: 9. This CDR3 reads CASSLGTALGPQHF. The DNA of the CDR3 is TGTGCCAGCAGCTTGGGGACAGCCCTCGGCCCCCAGCATTTT. The whole variable domain, filled in from reference TRBV7-2 and TRBJ1-5, reads GAGVSQSPSNKVTEKGKDVELRCDPISGHTALYWYRQSLGQGLEFLIYFQGNSAPDKSGLPSDRFSAERTGGSVSTLTIQRTQQEDSAVYLCASSLGTALGPQHFGDGTRLSIL.

This clonotype was observed a handful of times. V gene TRBV5-1 combines with J gene TRBJ2-1; 7 bases match TRBD2. The V and J ends lost 2 bases and 9 bases, in that order; junction bases with no gene match: 14. The germline gives CDR1 SGHRS, CDR2 YFSETQ. This CDR3 spans 16 amino acids. In nucleotides, the CDR3 is TGCGCCAGCAGCTTAGCTACTACCGGGACTATAATTGAGCAGTTCTTC. Translating gives CASSLATTGTIIEQFF.

The V gene is TRBV12-3 or TRBV12-4, the J gene TRBJ1-1; D might be TRBD1 (5 bases). CDR3 size: 11 residues. Trimming pared 6 bases from V and 10 bases from J, leaving 12 bases between. CDR3 in amino acids: CASSRQGLAFF. CDR3 nucleotide sequence: TGTGCCAGCAGCCGGCAGGGTTTAGCTTTCTTT.

A few counts support this clonotype. V usage is TRBV20-1 and J usage is TRBJ2-7, with 9 bases matching TRBD1. This CDR3 is built from 12 residues. Germline loops: CDR1 DFQATT, CDR2 SNEGSKA (reference sequence). The junction had 7 bases not matched to a gene; V was cut back by 7 bases and J by 6 bases. The CDR3 reads CSVSGDRVEQYF. The CDR3 DNA is TGCAGTGTAAGCGGGGACAGGGTCGAGCAGTACTTC.

The chain employs TRBV12-3 or TRBV12-4 and TRBJ2-2; D may be TRBD2 (6 bases). The germline V and J ends were trimmed by 4 bases and 8 bases, with 11 bases remaining between them. The CDR3 contains 13 residues. CDR3 sequence: CASSWERVGELFF. The CDR3 nucleotides are TGTGCCAGCAGTTGGGAGCGGGTAGGGGAGCTGTTTTTT.

This clonotype has ten or more counts. The chain couples TRBV7-9 to TRBJ2-3; D is ambiguous. V lost 8 bases and J lost 0, with 15 bases in between. The CDR3 is 15 amino acids. Germline CDR1 SEHNR, CDR2 FQNEAQ (reference sequence). CDR3 bases: TGTGCCAGCCAACGAACCGGCGCTAGCACAGATACGCAGTATTTT. Its translation: CASQRTGASTDTQYF.

This clonotype was seen a handful of times. This chain uses TRBV2 with TRBJ1-2; D possibly corresponds to TRBD1 (5 bases). Between the trimmed V and J ends, which lost 3 bases and 8 bases, there was a span of 22 bases. The CDR3 spans 16 residues. From germline, CDR1 is SNHLY and CDR2 FYNNEI. The CDR3 bases are TGTGCCAGCAGTGATCGGTCGGGGCGGATCTCGGGCGGCTACACCTTC. As protein: CASSDRSGRISGGYTF.

The genes are TRBV5-4 and TRBJ2-5; D might be TRBD2 (7 bases). The CDR3 length is 13 residues. Germline V CDR1 and CDR2: SGHNT, YYREEE (reference sequence). V lost 3 bases and J lost 5, with 11 bases in between. The CDR3 DNA reads TGTGCCAGCAGCTACCGGGGGGCCGAGACCCAGTACTTC. It encodes CASSYRGAETQYF.

This clonotype has ten or more counts. The chain couples TRBV5-1 to TRBJ2-2, with TRBD2 as a possible D gene (5 bases). Trimming left V 0 bases short and J 6 bases short, with 12 bases between. Germline V gene data show CDR1 as SGHRS and CDR2 as YFSETQ. The length of the CDR3 is 15 residues. The CDR3 is CASSLDPGLAGELFF. The CDR3 DNA follows: TGCGCCAGCAGCTTGGACCCGGGATTGGCCGGGGAGCTGTTTTTT.

V is TRBV29-1 and J is TRBJ2-7; D gene uncertain. V lost 7 bases, J lost 0 bases, and 10 bases lay in between. Per germline, CDR1 SQVTM and CDR2 ANQGSEA. The CDR3 is made up of 12 amino acids. CDR3 region: CSAVQSSYEQYF. CDR3 DNA sequence: TGCAGCGCAGTTCAGAGCTCCTACGAGCAGTACTTC.

This clonotype came up many times. V usage is TRBV5-6 and J usage is TRBJ1-1; D not certain. Per the germline V gene, CDR1 is SGHDT and CDR2 is YYEEEE. CDR3 length: 14 residues. V lost 6 bases to trimming and J lost 4 bases, with 16 bases between them. For the CDR3, the DNA is TGTGCCAGCAACCCTAGGGCAGGCCCCACTGAAGCTTTCTTT. It is translated as CASNPRAGPTEAFF.

V and J are TRBV11-3 and TRBJ2-3, with a tentative D call TRBD1 (5 bases). This CDR3 comprises 16 residues. The ends were cut back, 4 bases at V and 0 bases at J, with 14 bases in the middle. CDR1 is SGHNT and CDR2 is YENEEA in the germline V gene. CDR3 in DNA: TGTGCCAGCAGCTACCGACAGCGCTCTAGCACAGATACGCAGTATTTT. It translates to CASSYRQRSSTDTQYF. The entire variable domain, with the rest obtained from reference TRBV11-3 and TRBJ2-3, is as follows: EAGVVQSPRYKIIEKKQPVAFWCNPISGHNTLYWYLQNLGQGPELLIRYENEEAVDDSQLPKDRFSAERLKGVDSTLKIQPAELGDSAVYLCASSYRQRSSTDTQYFGPGTRLTVL.

The chain employs TRBV7-2 and TRBJ2-7; a weak D match, TRBD1 (6 bases). Trimming cost V 1 base and J 3 bases, with 10 bases left between them. CDR1 and CDR2 (germline): SGHTA, FQGNSA. This CDR3 has 14 amino acids. CDR3 residues: CASSLERGYYEQYV. The CDR3 DNA is TGTGCCAGCAGCTTAGAAAGGGGGTACTACGAGCAGTACGTC.

V usage is TRBV7-8 and J usage is TRBJ2-7; TRBD1 matches at 9 bases. After removal of 4 bases from V and 0 bases from J, the junction contained 13 bases not matched to a gene. Germline assignment: CDR1 SGHVS and CDR2 FQNEAQ. The CDR3 is 18 amino acids. CDR3 sequence reads: CASSSARDRVRSSYEQYF. In DNA form, the CDR3 reads TGTGCCAGCAGCTCAGCCCGGGACAGGGTAAGGAGCTCCTACGAGCAGTACTTC. The full variable domain, completed using reference TRBV7-8 and TRBJ2-7, is GAGVSQSPRYKVAKRGQDVALRCDPISGHVSLFWYQQALGQGPEFLTYFQNEAQLDKSGLPSDRFFAERPEGSVSTLKIQRTQQEDSAVYLCASSSARDRVRSSYEQYFGPGTRLTVT.

This clonotype has at least ten counts. The V and J genes are TRBV5-1 and TRBJ1-1, with TRBD1 identical over 7 bases. The CDR3 consists of 15 residues. Looked up from germline, CDR1 is SGHRS and CDR2 is YFSETQ. The V segment lost 3 bases and the J segment 1 base; nucleotides outside the gene matches: 6. The CDR3 DNA follows: TGCGCCAGCAGCTCGCTCTCAGGGGGGAACACTGAAGCTTTCTTT. Encoded protein: CASSSLSGGNTEAFF.